This is a list of T cell receptor beta chains from one sample in a study of blood T cell repertoires in COVID-19. Sequencing was performed with immunoSEQ multiplex PCR; in TCRdb, only in-frame clones are kept and a portion is missing. The sample consists of 110,000 to 150,000 clones, 65% to 90% of them appearing once. The sample was peripheral blood. These receptors came from a human donor in a cohort sampled during active COVID-19. The CDR3 runs from the conserved cysteine through the conserved F or W. Each record gives: V gene, D gene, J gene, CDR3 protein. A D gene is named only where the DNA matches it firmly.

v_call: TRBV11-2
d_call: NA
j_call: TRBJ2-1
cdr3_aa: CASSLWAEPNEQFF

v_call: TRBV3-1/TRBV3-2
d_call: NA
j_call: TRBJ1-6
cdr3_aa: CASSQGPAGDSPLHF

v_call: TRBV6-6
d_call: NA
j_call: TRBJ1-6
cdr3_aa: CASRTADNSPLHF

v_call: TRBV5-5
d_call: NA
j_call: TRBJ2-5
cdr3_aa: CASSSPLETQYF

v_call: TRBV4-2
d_call: NA
j_call: TRBJ2-3
cdr3_aa: CASSSGGPDTQYF

v_call: TRBV27
d_call: TRBD1
j_call: TRBJ2-7
cdr3_aa: CASSFFGTGGYEQYF

v_call: TRBV2
d_call: NA
j_call: TRBJ2-7
cdr3_aa: CASIPGSSYEQYF

v_call: TRBV9
d_call: NA
j_call: TRBJ1-3
cdr3_aa: CASSVAPVSGNTIYF

v_call: TRBV29-1
d_call: NA
j_call: TRBJ2-7
cdr3_aa: CSVATTNSYEQYF

v_call: TRBV6-5
d_call: NA
j_call: TRBJ1-4
cdr3_aa: CASTSGATNEKLFF

v_call: TRBV25-1
d_call: NA
j_call: TRBJ2-6
cdr3_aa: CASSDPSLSGANVLTF

v_call: TRBV19
d_call: TRBD1
j_call: TRBJ2-7
cdr3_aa: CASNPSGTGAYEQYF

v_call: TRBV6-5
d_call: NA
j_call: TRBJ1-3
cdr3_aa: CASSYSKNRGNTIYF

v_call: TRBV7-9
d_call: NA
j_call: TRBJ1-5
cdr3_aa: CASSFGGQPQHF

v_call: TRBV7-9
d_call: TRBD1
j_call: TRBJ2-7
cdr3_aa: CASSLPGTGYEQYF

v_call: TRBV11-2
d_call: TRBD1
j_call: TRBJ2-5
cdr3_aa: CASSLTRTGGSETQYF

v_call: TRBV18
d_call: NA
j_call: TRBJ2-2
cdr3_aa: CASSVQGRANTGELFF

v_call: TRBV3-1/TRBV3-2
d_call: NA
j_call: TRBJ1-1
cdr3_aa: CASSQDFGVGGAFF

v_call: TRBV9
d_call: NA
j_call: TRBJ2-3
cdr3_aa: CASSVVAGTDTQYF

v_call: TRBV29-1
d_call: NA
j_call: TRBJ2-6
cdr3_aa: CSVESGLTGANVLTF

v_call: TRBV18
d_call: NA
j_call: TRBJ1-4
cdr3_aa: CASSSSTNEKLFF

v_call: TRBV7-8
d_call: NA
j_call: TRBJ2-3
cdr3_aa: CASRRSDTQYF

v_call: TRBV7-9
d_call: TRBD2
j_call: TRBJ2-1
cdr3_aa: CASSLSGAGGYNEQFF

v_call: TRBV7-3
d_call: NA
j_call: TRBJ2-7
cdr3_aa: CASSPNRVEQYF

v_call: TRBV19
d_call: TRBD2
j_call: TRBJ2-7
cdr3_aa: CASSPHTGGSLSYEQYF

v_call: TRBV5-6
d_call: NA
j_call: TRBJ2-7
cdr3_aa: CASSRTTDPRRGLYEQYF

v_call: TRBV11-2
d_call: NA
j_call: TRBJ1-2
cdr3_aa: CASSAGQPYGYTF

v_call: TRBV20-1
d_call: NA
j_call: TRBJ2-7
cdr3_aa: CSASFGPGQYF

v_call: TRBV27
d_call: NA
j_call: TRBJ2-5
cdr3_aa: CASSRIGVETQYF

v_call: TRBV5-4
d_call: TRBD1
j_call: TRBJ2-1
cdr3_aa: CASSLALQGMSNEQFF

v_call: TRBV3-1/TRBV3-2
d_call: NA
j_call: TRBJ1-5
cdr3_aa: CASSPSGKYQPQHF

v_call: TRBV19
d_call: TRBD2
j_call: TRBJ2-1
cdr3_aa: CASSIELAGDGEQFF